Given below is one TCR beta chain in context. This sample is part of a study of tumour-infiltrating T cells in Burkitt lymphoma. The CDR3 is 11 residues long. The germline V and J ends were trimmed by 5 bases and 3 bases, with 5 bases remaining between them. The germline gives CDR1 SEHNR, CDR2 FQNEAQ (reference sequence). Using immunoSEQ multiplex PCR, the repertoire was profiled, and TCRdb retains in-frame clones only, with some absent. The repertoire holds some 280 clones, with 13% as singletons. The receptor's source is a human donor with Burkitt lymphoma. Sequences were obtained from tumor tissue. The V and J genes are TRBV7-9 and TRBJ2-7; D unclear. The CDR3 sequence is CASSRSYEQYF. CDR3 coding DNA: TGTGCCAGCAGCAGGAGCTACGAGCAGTACTTC.